Following are 19 T cell receptor beta chains from one sample sequenced in a study of vaccination and CD4 T cells after COVID-19. The treatment was: approximately 9-day PBMC culture with coronavirus spike peptide pools or control peptides (ViraFEST assay). Sequencing of the DNA from cultured CD4+ T cells was carried out with the Oncomine TCR Beta short-read assay. TCRdb fed the PCR reads into MiXCR, producing one record per CDR3 protein. The sample lists under 30,000 distinct CDR3 sequences, around 64% seen once, with roughly 21% in the top ten. No antigen is known for these receptors. Sample: CD4+ T cells from blood, cultured in vitro, taken after SARS-CoV-2 vaccination. Receptors were obtained from a human donor who received a COVID-19 vaccine.

This sequence joins TRBV10-3 and TRBJ1-2; D unclear. The CDR3 covers 16 residues. Trimming took off 4 bases at V and 0 bases at J, with 15 bases between the two ends. Germline V gives CDR1 ENHRY, CDR2 SYGVKD. The DNA of the CDR3 is TGTGCCATCAGTGGTAGCGCCGGCCCGGCTAACTATGGCTACACCTTC. This translates into CAISGSAGPANYGYTF.

This chain uses TRBV6-2 or TRBV6-3 with TRBJ2-3; 13 nucleotides align to TRBD2. CDR1 is MNHEY and CDR2 is SVGEGT in the germline V gene. V shed 5 bases and J 6 bases; nucleotides not matched to a gene: 2. This CDR3 has 14 amino acids. The CDR3 sequence is CASSETSGGDTQYF. Written as DNA, the CDR3 is TGTGCCAGCAGTGAGACTAGCGGGGGGGATACGCAGTATTTT.

The chain is built from TRBV20-1 and TRBJ1-2; D is undetermined. V lost 8 bases, J lost 6 bases, and 7 bases lay in between. The germline V gene encodes CDR1 DFQATT and CDR2 SNEGSKA (reference sequence). CDR3 length: 9 residues. CDR3 sequence: CSPRNGYTF. In nucleotides, the CDR3 is TGCAGTCCACGTAATGGCTACACCTTC.

The V and J genes are TRBV6-5 and TRBJ2-7; D unclear. V lost 2 bases and J lost 7, with 12 bases in between. The length of the CDR3 is 13 residues. Germline CDR1 and CDR2: MNHEY and SVGAGI. The CDR3 spells CASSYNSVGEQYF. The DNA for the CDR3 is TGTGCCAGCAGTTACAACAGCGTTGGGGAGCAGTACTTC.

A few counts support this clonotype. This chain joins TRBV20-1 and TRBJ1-5, with 10 bases fitting TRBD1. The CDR3 is 14 amino acids. Germline V gene lookup returns CDR1 DFQATT and CDR2 SNEGSKA (reference sequence). Trimming took 5 bases from V and 5 from J; bases not matched to a gene: 6. The chain's CDR3 is CSAAPTGGDQPQHF. CDR3 bases: TGCAGTGCTGCCCCGACAGGGGGCGATCAGCCCCAGCATTTT.

The chain has TRBV19 and TRBJ2-2, with a possible D match to TRBD1 (6 bases). CDR3 length: 13 residues. V shed 5 bases and J shed 6 bases, with 10 bases lying between them. The germline V gene has CDR1 LNHDA and CDR2 SQIVND (reference sequence). The CDR3 here is CASSRRGAGELFF. CDR3 nucleotides: TGTGCCAGTAGTCGCAGGGGCGCCGGGGAGCTGTTTTTT. The entire variable domain, with the rest obtained from reference TRBV19 and TRBJ2-2, is as follows: DGGITQSPKYLFRKEGQNVTLSCEQNLNHDAMYWYRQDPGQGLRLIYYSQIVNDFQKGDIAEGYSVSREKKESFPLTVTSAQKNPTAFYLCASSRRGAGELFFGEGSRLTVL.

This sequence joins TRBV24-1 and TRBJ2-1; D possibly corresponds to TRBD1 (7 bases). Germline assignment: CDR1 KGHDR and CDR2 SFDVKD. The CDR3 has 14 amino acids. With 6 bases removed from V and 4 bases from J, the gap between germline ends came to 12 bases. CDR3 bases: TGTGCCACCAGTCGGGCAGGGGGGTACAATGAGCAGTTCTTC. It specifies CATSRAGGYNEQFF.

V gene TRBV2 combines with J gene TRBJ2-5; D gene ambiguous. The CDR3 has 14 residues. Germline V CDR1 and CDR2: SNHLY, FYNNEI. With 4 bases removed from V and 0 bases from J, the gap between germline ends came to 9 bases. CDR3 DNA: TGTGCCAGCAGTGGGGCCGAGTACCAAGAGACCCAGTACTTC. As protein: CASSGAEYQETQYF.

The table lists this clonotype with a few counts. V is TRBV6-5 and J is TRBJ1-6, with TRBD1 as a possible D gene (5 bases). CDR3 size: 14 residues. V lost 0 bases and J 10 bases, leaving 10 bases between the germline ends. CDR1 and CDR2 from the germline V gene are MNHEY and SVGAGI. The CDR3 is CASSYSGEGSPLHF. For the CDR3, the DNA is TGTGCCAGCAGTTACTCAGGGGAGGGCTCACCCCTCCACTTT.

The chain has TRBV12-3 or TRBV12-4 and TRBJ2-5, with D possibly being TRBD1 (5 bases). The germline V and J ends were trimmed by 5 bases and 4 bases, with 14 bases remaining between them. The CDR3 spans 14 residues. The CDR3 DNA follows: TGTGCCAGCAGTCAGCCAGGGTCGACAGAGACCCAGTACTTC. It yields the protein CASSQPGSTETQYF.

This rearrangement joins TRBV7-3 to TRBJ2-1; tentatively, D is TRBD1 (5 bases). Trimming took off 4 bases at V and 4 bases at J, with 14 bases between the two ends. The CDR3 covers 15 residues. Germline V gene sequence: CDR1 SGHTA, CDR2 FQGTGA. The CDR3 loop reads CASSSQGARYNEQFF. The CDR3 nucleotides read TGTGCCAGCAGCTCCCAAGGGGCGAGGTACAATGAGCAGTTCTTC. The variable domain in full, with the rest retrieved from reference TRBV7-3 and TRBJ2-1, is GAGVSQTPSNKVTEKGKYVELRCDPISGHTALYWYRQSLGQGPEFLIYFQGTGAADDSGLPNDRFFAVRPEGSVSTLKIQRTERGDSAVYLCASSSQGARYNEQFFGPGTRLTVL.

The chain has TRBV6-5 and TRBJ1-2; D ambiguous. Germline CDR1 reads MNHEY; CDR2 reads SVGAGI. Trimming took 2 bases from V and 7 from J, leaving 14 bases between them. The CDR3 has 14 residues. Here the CDR3 DNA reads TGTGCCAGCAGTTACGGACGCCCGGAAGGTGGCTACACCTTC. This translates into CASSYGRPEGGYTF.

The chain is built from TRBV5-1 and TRBJ2-1; D perhaps matches TRBD1 (6 bases). Germline V CDR1 and CDR2: SGHRS, YFSETQ. The ends were cut back, 4 bases at V and 1 base at J, with 21 bases in the middle. The CDR3 spans 18 residues. The CDR3 region is CASSQRSGTTRSYNEQFF. The CDR3 nucleotides read TGCGCCAGCAGCCAGCGCTCGGGGACAACCCGTTCCTACAATGAGCAGTTCTTC.

The chain's CDR3 is CASSGQGGSYYEQYF. In nucleotides, the CDR3 is TGTGCCAGCAGCGGCCAGGGGGGGTCTTACTACGAGCAGTACTTC. The V and J genes are TRBV21-1 and TRBJ2-7; the table's D call, TRBD1, was not checked against the DNA. TRBV21-1 has pseudogene status. The CDR3 has 15 residues.

The J gene is TRBJ1-4, the V gene TRBV19, with TRBD1 as a possible D gene (5 bases). This CDR3 spans 14 amino acids. V lost 6 bases, J lost 0 bases, and 8 bases lay in between. Germline lookup yields CDR1 LNHDA and CDR2 SQIVND (reference sequence). CDR3 DNA sequence: TGTGCCAGTAGCAAGACAGCAACTAATGAAAAACTGTTTTTT. It specifies CASSKTATNEKLFF.

This chain joins TRBV6-1 and TRBJ2-4; D gene unclear. V shed 4 bases and J shed 6 bases, with 10 bases lying between them. The V gene's germline CDR1 is MNHNS and CDR2 SASEGT. This CDR3 spans 13 amino acids. This CDR3 reads CASSAGWGNIQYF. The CDR3 DNA reads TGTGCCAGCAGTGCGGGCTGGGGAAACATTCAGTACTTC.

The chain employs TRBV20-1 and TRBJ2-2, with 14 bases lining up with TRBD2. This CDR3 has 18 amino acids. Germline V gene sequence: CDR1 DFQATT, CDR2 SNEGSKA (reference sequence). Trimming cost V 6 bases and J 6 bases; bases outside gene matches: 15. CDR3: CSATPRLAGGLYPGELFF. The CDR3 DNA is TGCAGTGCCACTCCCCGACTAGCGGGGGGGCTTTATCCCGGGGAGCTGTTTTTT.

This clonotype was recorded once. The V and J genes are TRBV9 and TRBJ2-1; TRBD2 is a possible D gene (6 bases). The CDR3 contains 15 residues. The germline V gene encodes CDR1 SGDLS and CDR2 YYNGEE. V was pared by 4 bases and J by 9 bases, with 20 bases between. The CDR3 sequence is CASSPFSTAGGEQFF. CDR3 nucleotides: TGTGCCAGCAGCCCCTTTTCTACCGCCGGGGGTGAGCAGTTCTTC.

The chain is built from TRBV6-4 and TRBJ1-6; TRBD1 matches 9 bases. The CDR3 spans 15 residues. The V gene end was trimmed by 6 bases and the J gene end by 7 bases; junction bases not matched to a gene: 7. CDR1 and CDR2 (germline): MRHNA, SNTAGT. CDR3 protein: CASSARQGGNSPLHF. The CDR3 DNA sequence: TGTGCCAGCAGCGCTAGACAGGGGGGAAATTCACCCCTCCACTTT.